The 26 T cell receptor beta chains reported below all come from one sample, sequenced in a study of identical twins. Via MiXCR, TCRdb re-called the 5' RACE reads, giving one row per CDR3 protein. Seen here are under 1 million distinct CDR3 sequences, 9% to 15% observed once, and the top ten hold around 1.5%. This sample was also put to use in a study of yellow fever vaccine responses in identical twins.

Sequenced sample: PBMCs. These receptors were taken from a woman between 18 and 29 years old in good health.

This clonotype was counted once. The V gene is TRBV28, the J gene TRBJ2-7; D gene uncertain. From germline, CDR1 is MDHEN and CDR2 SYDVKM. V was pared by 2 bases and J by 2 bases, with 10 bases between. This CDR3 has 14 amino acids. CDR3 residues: CASSLVTSTYEQYF. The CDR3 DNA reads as TGTGCCAGCAGTTTAGTAACCTCTACCTACGAGCAGTACTTC.

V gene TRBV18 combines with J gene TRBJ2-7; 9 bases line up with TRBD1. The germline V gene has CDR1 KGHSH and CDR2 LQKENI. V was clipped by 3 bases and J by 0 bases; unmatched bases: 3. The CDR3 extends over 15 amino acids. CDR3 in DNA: TGTGCCAGCTCACCGGGACAGGGCCCCTCCTACGAGCAGTACGTC. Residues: CASSPGQGPSYEQYV.

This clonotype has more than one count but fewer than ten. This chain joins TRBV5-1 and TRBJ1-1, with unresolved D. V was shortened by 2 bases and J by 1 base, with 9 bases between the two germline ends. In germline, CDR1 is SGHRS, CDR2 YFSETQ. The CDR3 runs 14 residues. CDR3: CASSFRSQNTEAFF. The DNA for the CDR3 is TGCGCCAGCAGCTTCCGAAGTCAGAACACTGAAGCTTTCTTT.

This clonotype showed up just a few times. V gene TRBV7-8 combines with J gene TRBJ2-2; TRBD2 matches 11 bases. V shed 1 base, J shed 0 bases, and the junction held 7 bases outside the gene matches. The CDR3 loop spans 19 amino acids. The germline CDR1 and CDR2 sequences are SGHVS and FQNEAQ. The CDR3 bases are TGTGCCAGCAGCTTAGACCTAGCGGGGGGCATTTCGAACACCGGGGAGCTGTTTTTT. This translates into CASSLDLAGGISNTGELFF.

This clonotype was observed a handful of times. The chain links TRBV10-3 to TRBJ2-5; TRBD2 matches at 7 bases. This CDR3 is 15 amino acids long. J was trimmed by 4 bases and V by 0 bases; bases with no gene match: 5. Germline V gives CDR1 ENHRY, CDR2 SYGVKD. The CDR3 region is CAISESTTGGETQYF. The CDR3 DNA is TGTGCCATCAGTGAGTCGACTACGGGGGGAGAGACCCAGTACTTC.

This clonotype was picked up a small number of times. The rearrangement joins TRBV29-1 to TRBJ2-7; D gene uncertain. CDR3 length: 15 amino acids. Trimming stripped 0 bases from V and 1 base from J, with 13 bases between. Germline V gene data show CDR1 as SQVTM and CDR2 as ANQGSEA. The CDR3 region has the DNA TGCAGCGTTGAAGAGGGTAGGGTATCGTCCTACGAGCAGTACTTC. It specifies CSVEEGRVSSYEQYF.

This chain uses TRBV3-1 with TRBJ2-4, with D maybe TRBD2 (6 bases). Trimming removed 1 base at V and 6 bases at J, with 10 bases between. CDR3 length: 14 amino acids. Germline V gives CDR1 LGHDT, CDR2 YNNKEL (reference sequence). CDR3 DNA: TGTGCCAGCAGCCAAGTTCTAGCGACAAACATTCAGTACTTC. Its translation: CASSQVLATNIQYF.

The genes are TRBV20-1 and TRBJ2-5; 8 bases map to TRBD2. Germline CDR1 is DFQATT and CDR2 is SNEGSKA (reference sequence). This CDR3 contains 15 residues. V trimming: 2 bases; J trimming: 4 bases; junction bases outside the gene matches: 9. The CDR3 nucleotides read TGCAGTGCTAGAAAGACTCCCGGGGGGGCAGAGACCCAGTACTTC. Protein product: CSARKTPGGAETQYF.

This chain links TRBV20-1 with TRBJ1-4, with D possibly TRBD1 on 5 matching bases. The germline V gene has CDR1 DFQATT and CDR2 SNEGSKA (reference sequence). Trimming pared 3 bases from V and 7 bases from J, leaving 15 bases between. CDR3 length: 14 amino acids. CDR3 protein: CSARDAGGSEKLFF. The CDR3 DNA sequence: TGCAGTGCTAGGGATGCGGGGGGTAGTGAAAAACTGTTTTTT.

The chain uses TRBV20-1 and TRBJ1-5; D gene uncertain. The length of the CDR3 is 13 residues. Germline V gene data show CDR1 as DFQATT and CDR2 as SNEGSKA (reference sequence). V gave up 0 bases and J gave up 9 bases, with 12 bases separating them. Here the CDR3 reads CSARDGGVGPQHF. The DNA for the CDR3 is TGCAGTGCTAGAGATGGTGGGGTTGGGCCCCAGCATTTT.

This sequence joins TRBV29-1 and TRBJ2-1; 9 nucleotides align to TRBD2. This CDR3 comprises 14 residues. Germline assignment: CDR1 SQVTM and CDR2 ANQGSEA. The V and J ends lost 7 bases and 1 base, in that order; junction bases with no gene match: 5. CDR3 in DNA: TGCAGCGGAGAAGCGGGGGGATCCTACAATGAGCAGTTCTTC. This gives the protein CSGEAGGSYNEQFF.

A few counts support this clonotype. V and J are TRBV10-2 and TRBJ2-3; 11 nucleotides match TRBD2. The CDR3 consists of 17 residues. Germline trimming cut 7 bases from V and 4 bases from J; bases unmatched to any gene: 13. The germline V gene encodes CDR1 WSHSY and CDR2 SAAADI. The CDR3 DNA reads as TGCGCCAGCAACAATCCCCTAGCGGGAGGTTTTTCAGATACGCAGTATTTT. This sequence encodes CASNNPLAGGFSDTQYF.

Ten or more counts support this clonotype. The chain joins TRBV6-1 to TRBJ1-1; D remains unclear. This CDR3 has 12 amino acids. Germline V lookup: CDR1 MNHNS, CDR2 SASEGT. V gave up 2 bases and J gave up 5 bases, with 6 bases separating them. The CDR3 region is CASSEQVTEAFF. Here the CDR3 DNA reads TGTGCCAGCAGTGAACAAGTGACTGAAGCTTTCTTT.

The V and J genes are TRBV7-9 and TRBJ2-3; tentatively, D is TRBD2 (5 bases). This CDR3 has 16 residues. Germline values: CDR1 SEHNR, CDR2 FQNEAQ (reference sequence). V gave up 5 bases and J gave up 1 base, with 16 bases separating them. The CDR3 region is CASSPRGDQGTDTQYF. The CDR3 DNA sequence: TGTGCCAGCAGCCCCCGGGGAGACCAGGGCACAGATACGCAGTATTTT.

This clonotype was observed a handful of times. Written as DNA, the CDR3 is TGTGCCAGCAGGAGACTAGCGGGGGACCCCCAAGAGACCCAGTACTTC. Translated, it gives CASRRLAGDPQETQYF. The chain couples TRBV7-9 to TRBJ2-5; 12 bases agree with TRBD2. The V gene's germline CDR1 is SEHNR and CDR2 FQNEAQ (reference sequence). The CDR3 has 16 amino acids. V shed 6 bases, J shed 1 base, and the junction held 6 bases outside the gene matches.

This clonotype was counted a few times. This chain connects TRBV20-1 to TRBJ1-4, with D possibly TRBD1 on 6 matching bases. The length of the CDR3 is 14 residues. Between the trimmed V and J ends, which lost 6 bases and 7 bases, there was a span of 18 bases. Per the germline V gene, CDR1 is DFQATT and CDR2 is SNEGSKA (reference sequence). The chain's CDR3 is CSADPGHISEKLFF. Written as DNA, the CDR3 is TGCAGTGCCGATCCGGGACACATTTCTGAAAAACTGTTTTTT.

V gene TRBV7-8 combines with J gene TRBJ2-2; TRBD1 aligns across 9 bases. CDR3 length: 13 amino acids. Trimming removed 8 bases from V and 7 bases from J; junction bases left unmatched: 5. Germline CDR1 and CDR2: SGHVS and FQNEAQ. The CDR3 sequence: CASRQGGFGELFF. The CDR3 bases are TGTGCCAGCCGACAGGGGGGGTTCGGGGAGCTGTTTTTT.

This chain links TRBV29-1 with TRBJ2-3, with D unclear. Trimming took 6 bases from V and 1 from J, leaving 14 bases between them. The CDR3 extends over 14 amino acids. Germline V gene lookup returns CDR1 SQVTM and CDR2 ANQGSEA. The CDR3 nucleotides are TGCAGCGTAGTGAGGACCGGCGGCACAGATACGCAGTATTTT. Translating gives CSVVRTGGTDTQYF.

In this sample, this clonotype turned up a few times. This CDR3 reads CASSLRPEKVGNQPQHF. The CDR3, as DNA: TGTGCCAGCAGCCTCAGACCAGAGAAGGTCGGCAATCAGCCCCAGCATTTT. The chain employs TRBV9 and TRBJ1-5; D not resolved. In germline, CDR1 is SGDLS, CDR2 YYNGEE. V shed 4 bases and J shed 2 bases, with 19 bases lying between them. The CDR3 contains 17 residues.

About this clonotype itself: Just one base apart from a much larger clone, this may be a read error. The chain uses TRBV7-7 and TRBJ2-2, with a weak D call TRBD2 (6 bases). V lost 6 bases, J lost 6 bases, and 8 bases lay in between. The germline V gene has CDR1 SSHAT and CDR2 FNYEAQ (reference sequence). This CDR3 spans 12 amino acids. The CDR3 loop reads CASRSGAGELFF. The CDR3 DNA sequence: TGTGCCAGCAGGTCGGGGGCCGGGGAGCTGTTTTTT.

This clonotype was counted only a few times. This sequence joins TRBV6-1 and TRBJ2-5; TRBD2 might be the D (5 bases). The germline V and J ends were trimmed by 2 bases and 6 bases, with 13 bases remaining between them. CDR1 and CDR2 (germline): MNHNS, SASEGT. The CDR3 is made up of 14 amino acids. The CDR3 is CASSERGSRKTQYF. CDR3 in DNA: TGTGCCAGCAGTGAAAGAGGGAGTAGGAAGACCCAGTACTTC.

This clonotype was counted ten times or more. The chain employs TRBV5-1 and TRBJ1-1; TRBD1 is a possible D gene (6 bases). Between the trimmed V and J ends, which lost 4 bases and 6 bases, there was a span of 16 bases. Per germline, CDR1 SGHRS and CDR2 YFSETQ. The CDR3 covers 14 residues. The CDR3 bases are TGCGCCAGCAGCGAGTCCGGGGGGCTCGCTGAAGCTTTCTTT. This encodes CASSESGGLAEAFF.

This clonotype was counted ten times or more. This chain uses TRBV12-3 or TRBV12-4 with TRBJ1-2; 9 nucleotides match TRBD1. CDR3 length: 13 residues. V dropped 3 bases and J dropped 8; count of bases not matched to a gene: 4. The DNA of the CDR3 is TGTGCCAGCAGTTTTGGGACAGGGCGCGGCTACACCTTC. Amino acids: CASSFGTGRGYTF.

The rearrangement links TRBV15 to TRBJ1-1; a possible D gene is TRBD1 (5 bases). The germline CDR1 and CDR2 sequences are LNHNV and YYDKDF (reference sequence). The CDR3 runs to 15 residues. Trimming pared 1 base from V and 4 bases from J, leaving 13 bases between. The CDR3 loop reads CATSRGDGGGTEAFF. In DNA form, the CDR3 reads TGTGCCACCAGCAGAGGTGACGGTGGGGGCACTGAAGCTTTCTTT.

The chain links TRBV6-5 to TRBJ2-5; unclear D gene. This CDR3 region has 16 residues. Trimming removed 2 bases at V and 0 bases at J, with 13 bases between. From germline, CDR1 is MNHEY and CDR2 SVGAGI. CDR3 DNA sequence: TGTGCCAGCAGTTACGGTACGGAACAGTACCAAGAGACCCAGTACTTC. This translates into CASSYGTEQYQETQYF.

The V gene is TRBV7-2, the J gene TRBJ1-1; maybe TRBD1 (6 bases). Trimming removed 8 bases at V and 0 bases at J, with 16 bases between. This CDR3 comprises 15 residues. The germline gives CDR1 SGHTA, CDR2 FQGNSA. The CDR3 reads CASGHDRFLNTEAFF. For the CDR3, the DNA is TGTGCCAGCGGTCACGACAGGTTCTTGAACACTGAAGCTTTCTTT.